This TCR beta chain originates from a study of technical replicates of blood from several donors. This table comes from immunoSEQ multiplex PCR, and its TCRdb copy is limited to in-frame clones, with some not included. This sample has 75,000 to 85,000 clones, with roughly 77% found just once. The V gene's germline CDR1 is SGHDT and CDR2 YYEEEE. V was cut by 3 bases and J by 0 bases, with 7 bases left in between. The CDR3 contains 13 residues. Sample: PBMCs. The chain couples TRBV5-6 to TRBJ2-7; D gene ambiguous. The receptor was derived from a human donor in good health. Some clones in this sample may be carry-over from other donors' samples. The chain's CDR3 is CASSWSSSYEQYF. DNA of the CDR3: TGTGCCAGCAGCTGGTCCAGCTCCTACGAGCAGTACTTC.